The 32 T cell receptor beta chains listed next were all sequenced from one sample in a study of beta chain features in type 1 diabetes. The investigators reverse transcribed all of the isolated RNA, so they sequenced expressed TCRB transcripts. Repertoires were generated with immunoSEQ multiplex PCR, while TCRdb's copy carries only in-frame clones and drops some. There are 310,000 or so clones in the sample; less than 9.5% occur only once, and 0.44% lies in the top ten. The sample comprised central memory CD4+ T cells from blood. The receptors stem from a woman aged 18-30 years in good health.

The chain uses TRBV4-2 and TRBJ2-7, with D perhaps matching TRBD1 or TRBD2 (5 bases each). Germline V gene sequence: CDR1 LGHNA, CDR2 YNFKEQ. V lost 3 bases and J lost 3, with 12 bases in between. This CDR3 is built from 14 residues. For the CDR3, the DNA is TGTGCCAGCAGCCAGGGGAGACAGCACTACGAGCAGTACTTC. Translated: CASSQGRQHYEQYF.

The chain employs TRBV5-5 and TRBJ2-5, with 8 nucleotides matching TRBD2. Germline V gene lookup returns CDR1 SGHKS and CDR2 YYEKEE (reference sequence). V gave up 1 base and J gave up 1 base; unmatched junction bases: 3. CDR3 length equals 15 residues. The CDR3 nucleotides read TGTGCCAGCAGCTTGCGAACTAGCGGCCAAGAGACCCAGTACTTC. Its translation: CASSLRTSGQETQYF.

For the CDR3, the DNA is TGTGCCACCAGCAGACCCCCCCCGTGGGAGACCCAGTACTTC. It yields the protein CATSRPPPWETQYF. The chain links TRBV15 to TRBJ2-5; D gene uncertain. The germline gives CDR1 LNHNV, CDR2 YYDKDF (reference sequence). The V end lost 2 bases, the J end lost 5 bases, and 12 bases lay between the germline ends. The CDR3 consists of 14 residues.

The CDR3 coding sequence is TGCGCCAGCAGCCTCAACCCTCGGCAGGGGATAGTGGATACGCAGTATTTT. Its protein product is CASSLNPRQGIVDTQYF. J is TRBJ2-3 and V is TRBV5-1, with D perhaps matching TRBD1 (6 bases). Germline assignment: CDR1 SGHRS and CDR2 YFSETQ. V was cut by 4 bases and J by 6 bases, with 24 bases left in between. This CDR3 has 17 amino acids.

The chain employs TRBV18 and TRBJ2-7; 7 bases line up with TRBD1. This CDR3 spans 13 amino acids. V was clipped by 9 bases and J by 0 bases; unmatched bases: 5. The germline V gene encodes CDR1 KGHSH and CDR2 LQKENI. CDR3 sequence (DNA): TGTGCCAGTACCGGGACAGCCTCCTACGAGCAGTACTTC. It is translated as CASTGTASYEQYF. Based on the CDR3 plus reference TRBV18 and TRBJ2-7, the full variable domain is NAGVMQNPRHLVRRRGQEARLRCSPMKGHSHVYWYRQLPEEGLKFMVYLQKENIIDESGMPKERFSAEFPKEGPSILRIQQVVRGDSAAYFCASTGTASYEQYFGPGTRLTVT.

The chain is built from TRBV19 and TRBJ2-3; D is perhaps TRBD1 (5 bases). This CDR3 contains 12 residues. Trimming cost V 5 bases and J 9 bases, with 12 bases left between them. Germline CDR1 is LNHDA and CDR2 is SQIVND (reference sequence). DNA of the CDR3: TGTGCCAGTAGTTCCCCAGGGTCAACGCAGTATTTT. It codes for CASSSPGSTQYF.

This clone was observed a few times. CDR3 in amino acids: CASSQGSIGRAGNEQFF. In DNA form, the CDR3 reads TGTGCCAGCAGCCAAGGTTCGATCGGGAGGGCCGGTAATGAGCAGTTCTTC. V gene TRBV7-3 combines with J gene TRBJ2-1, with 8 bases matching TRBD2. The ends lost 5 bases at V and 7 bases at J; junction bases unmatched: 16. Germline V gene sequence: CDR1 SGHTA, CDR2 FQGTGA. The CDR3 runs to 17 residues. Using reference TRBV7-3 and TRBJ2-1 for the parts outside the CDR3, the full variable domain is GAGVSQTPSNKVTEKGKYVELRCDPISGHTALYWYRQSLGQGPEFLIYFQGTGAADDSGLPNDRFFAVRPEGSVSTLKIQRTERGDSAVYLCASSQGSIGRAGNEQFFGPGTRLTVL.

The J gene is TRBJ2-2, the V gene TRBV7-9; D is uncertain. Deletions cut 0 bases from V and 7 bases from J, with 12 bases between. This CDR3 comprises 15 residues. Germline V gives CDR1 SEHNR, CDR2 FQNEAQ (reference sequence). The CDR3 region is CASSLALAEHGELFF. The CDR3 region has the DNA TGTGCCAGCAGCTTAGCGTTGGCAGAGCACGGGGAGCTGTTTTTT.

This clone has more than one count but fewer than ten. The chain combines TRBV7-9 with TRBJ2-5, with TRBD1 matching over 10 bases. Germline CDR1 and CDR2: SEHNR and FQNEAQ (reference sequence). The J segment lost 4 bases and the V segment lost 4 bases, leaving 6 bases of the junction unmatched. This CDR3 is built from 15 residues. DNA for the CDR3: TGTGCCAGCAGCTCTGACAGGGGGCTAGGAGAGACCCAGTACTTC. Translation: CASSSDRGLGETQYF.

The chain employs TRBV6-1 and TRBJ2-5; no clear D. Germline CDR1 and CDR2: MNHNS and SASEGT. The V and J ends lost 0 bases and 6 bases respectively, with 5 bases between them. The CDR3 spans 12 residues. This CDR3 is CASSEAMQTQYF. Written as DNA, the CDR3 is TGTGCCAGCAGTGAAGCGATGCAGACCCAGTACTTC.

The chain couples TRBV2 to TRBJ2-7; D possibly corresponds to TRBD2 (6 bases). Germline V gene lookup returns CDR1 SNHLY and CDR2 FYNNEI. Deletions cut 3 bases from V and 8 bases from J, with 11 bases between. CDR3 length: 12 amino acids. The CDR3 sequence: CASSEWRGQQYF. In DNA form, the CDR3 reads TGTGCCAGCAGTGAGTGGAGGGGCCAGCAGTACTTC.

The chain is built from TRBV2 and TRBJ2-7, with 9 bases identical to TRBD1. Trimming took 6 bases from V and 3 from J; bases not matched to a gene: 6. The CDR3 spans 14 residues. Germline CDR1 and CDR2: SNHLY and FYNNEI. The CDR3 coding sequence is TGTGCCAGCAGCGGACAGGGGTTGGACTACGAGCAGTACTTC. Protein product: CASSGQGLDYEQYF.

This clone was counted between two and nine times. The chain couples TRBV6-6 to TRBJ2-3; the D is unclear. The germline V gene encodes CDR1 MNHNY and CDR2 SVGAGI (reference sequence). V lost 7 bases and J 5 bases, leaving 16 bases between the germline ends. The CDR3 spans 14 residues. The CDR3 coding sequence is TGTGCCAGCACCGCCCCGGCGGTTGGAGATACGCAGTATTTT. It is translated as CASTAPAVGDTQYF.

For this clone: Its ends do not fully match the called genes, so a read error is possible. The genes are TRBV7-7 and TRBJ2-3; TRBD1 might be the D (5 bases). This CDR3 comprises 15 residues. The V gene's germline CDR1 is SSHAT and CDR2 FNYEAQ (reference sequence). CDR3 protein: CASSRAGASTDTQYF. The CDR3 DNA reads as TGTGCTAGCAGCCGAGCTGGGGCTAGTACGGATACGCAGTATTTT.

The chain has TRBV7-9 and TRBJ2-2, with 10 bases lining up with TRBD1. After removal of 5 bases from V and 4 bases from J, the junction contained 7 bases not matched to a gene. Germline CDR1 reads SEHNR; CDR2 reads FQNEAQ (reference sequence). The CDR3 has 16 amino acids. CDR3 bases: TGTGCCAGCAGCACCCGACAGGGGGCCTCCACCGGGGAGCTGTTTTTT. Residues: CASSTRQGASTGELFF.

This clone was found a few times. The chain recombines TRBV11-3 with TRBJ2-5; perhaps D is TRBD1 or TRBD2 (6 bases each). CDR3 length equals 15 residues. V lost 4 bases and J lost 5, with 17 bases in between. CDR1 is SGHNT and CDR2 is YENEEA in the germline V gene. The CDR3, as DNA: TGTGCCAGCAGCTCAACAGGGAGGCCCGGGGAGACCCAGTACTTC. This sequence encodes CASSSTGRPGETQYF.

The chain recombines TRBV4-2 with TRBJ2-7; D uncertain. Germline CDR1 LGHNA, CDR2 YNFKEQ. This CDR3 has 15 residues. V was pared by 0 bases and J by 7 bases, with 16 bases between. The DNA for the CDR3 is TGTGCCAGCAGCCAAGATAGGGCATCTACGAGGGAGCAGTACTTC. This encodes CASSQDRASTREQYF.

The chain has TRBV7-8 and TRBJ1-5; D is unresolved. Trimming shortened V by 1 base and J by 2 bases, and 9 bases separated the two germline ends. CDR3 length equals 15 residues. Per germline, CDR1 SGHVS and CDR2 FQNEAQ. The DNA of the CDR3 is TGTGCCAGCAGCTTAGACAGAATCGGCAATCAGCCCCAGCATTTT. It encodes CASSLDRIGNQPQHF.

As to this clone: The sample carries other DNA sequences with the same CDR3. The chain carries TRBV7-2 and TRBJ2-7, with 10 bases fitting TRBD2. V shed 1 base, J shed 3 bases, and the junction held 3 bases outside the gene matches. This CDR3 contains 15 residues. CDR1 is SGHTA, CDR2 FQGNSA, per germline. The CDR3 region has the DNA TGTGCCAGCAGCTTAGTTTCTAGCGGGAGCTACGAGCAGTACTTC. Its translation: CASSLVSSGSYEQYF.

This clone was detected ten times or more. This chain connects TRBV7-9 to TRBJ2-2, with unresolved D. The CDR3 runs to 13 residues. The germline gives CDR1 SEHNR, CDR2 FQNEAQ (reference sequence). V was trimmed by 0 bases and J by 7 bases, leaving 6 bases between them. As DNA, the CDR3 is TGTGCCAGCAGCTTAGCGGGGAACGGGGAGCTGTTTTTT. This gives the protein CASSLAGNGELFF. The whole variable domain, filled in from reference TRBV7-9 and TRBJ2-2, reads DTGVSQNPRHKITKRGQNVTFRCDPISEHNRLYWYRQTLGQGPEFLTYFQNEAQLEKSRLLSDRFSAERPKGSFSTLEIQRTEQGDSAMYLCASSLAGNGELFFGEGSRLTVL.

The sample holds a few counts of this clone. The chain carries TRBV10-3 and TRBJ1-1; D gene ambiguous. The V end was cut by 0 bases, the J end by 0 bases, with 8 bases between. CDR1 is ENHRY, CDR2 SYGVKD, per germline. This CDR3 contains 15 residues. The CDR3: CAISESGRMNTEAFF. The CDR3 DNA follows: TGTGCCATCAGTGAGTCCGGCAGAATGAACACTGAAGCTTTCTTT.

In this sample, this clone turned up a few times. V gene TRBV7-9 combines with J gene TRBJ2-1; 14 bases line up with TRBD2. The CDR3 spans 17 residues. V gave up 10 bases and J gave up 0 bases; unmatched junction bases: 8. The germline CDR1 and CDR2 sequences are SEHNR and FQNEAQ (reference sequence). Here the CDR3 reads CATNRLAGGDSYNEQFF. The DNA of the CDR3 is TGTGCCACCAACCGACTAGCGGGAGGGGACTCCTACAATGAGCAGTTCTTC.

In this sample, this clone turned up a few times. The chain carries TRBV6-5 and TRBJ2-2, with 8 bases fitting TRBD1. This CDR3 is 15 amino acids long. With V trimmed by 0 bases and J by 7 bases, 4 bases remained unmatched. CDR1 is MNHEY and CDR2 is SVGAGI in the germline V gene. CDR3 in amino acids: CASSYSTQGDGELFF. CDR3 bases: TGTGCCAGCAGTTACTCGACACAGGGGGACGGGGAGCTGTTTTTT.

About this clone: Distinct nucleotide sequences in the sample also encode this CDR3. The chain couples TRBV2 to TRBJ2-5; D is uncertain. CDR1 and CDR2 from the germline V gene are SNHLY and FYNNEI. V dropped 3 bases and J dropped 1 base, with 0 bases sitting between them. The CDR3 has 11 residues. Written as DNA, the CDR3 is TGTGCCAGCAGTGACCAAGAGACCCAGTACTTC. Amino acid sequence: CASSDQETQYF.

This clone was counted only a few times. This chain connects TRBV28 to TRBJ2-7; 9 positions match TRBD1. This CDR3 has 15 amino acids. Per germline, CDR1 MDHEN and CDR2 SYDVKM. With V trimmed by 2 bases and J by 5 bases, 7 bases remained unmatched. Here the CDR3 DNA reads TGTGCCAGCAGTTTAGTGGGACAGGGACGGCACGAGCAGTACTTC. Protein: CASSLVGQGRHEQYF.

This clone was counted a few times. V usage is TRBV5-1 and J usage is TRBJ2-3; 9 bases line up with TRBD2. V dropped 4 bases and J dropped 5; count of bases not matched to a gene: 8. Germline loops: CDR1 SGHRS, CDR2 YFSETQ. This CDR3 has 15 residues. The CDR3 DNA sequence: TGCGCCAGCAGCGTAGCGGGAGCCCTCGAAGATACGCAGTATTTT. Residues: CASSVAGALEDTQYF.

The chain combines TRBV7-2 with TRBJ1-4; TRBD1 aligns across 8 bases. V shed 5 bases and J 12 bases; nucleotides not matched to a gene: 8. CDR1 is SGHTA and CDR2 is FQGNSA in the germline V gene. The CDR3 spans 13 residues. CDR3 nucleotide sequence: TGTGCCAGCAGCCGATACGTGACAGGGGAACTGTTTTTT. Translation: CASSRYVTGELFF. The full variable domain, completed using reference TRBV7-2 and TRBJ1-4, is GAGVSQSPSNKVTEKGKDVELRCDPISGHTALYWYRQSLGQGLEFLIYFQGNSAPDKSGLPSDRFSAERTGGSVSTLTIQRTQQEDSAVYLCASSRYVTGELFFGSGTQLSVL.

This clone has a handful of counts. The gene calls are TRBV15 and TRBJ1-5, with 7 nucleotides matching TRBD1. CDR1 and CDR2 from the germline V gene are LNHNV and YYDKDF (reference sequence). J gave up 0 bases and V 9 bases, and 11 bases lay outside the gene matches. The CDR3 loop spans 16 amino acids. The CDR3 DNA follows: TGTGCCACGTCCTGGGGCACAGGGGCTAGCAATCAGCCCCAGCATTTT. Translation gives CATSWGTGASNQPQHF.

The V gene is TRBV29-1, the J gene TRBJ2-3; TRBD2 matches 10 bases. The CDR3 contains 15 residues. Germline V gene data show CDR1 as SQVTM and CDR2 as ANQGSEA. Losses at the gene ends were 7 bases for V and 4 bases for J; bases not matched to a gene: 11. CDR3 nucleotide sequence: TGCAGCGCCTTGGGGCTAGCGGGAGACCCAGATACGCAGTATTTT. Translating it yields CSALGLAGDPDTQYF.

The chain is built from TRBV2 and TRBJ1-2; 8 bases agree with TRBD1. Trimming removed 8 bases from V and 8 bases from J; junction bases left unmatched: 13. This CDR3 is 14 amino acids long. Looked up from germline, CDR1 is SNHLY and CDR2 is FYNNEI. The CDR3 DNA follows: TGTGCCAGCTCCTCAGATTGGACAGGGAACGGCTACACCTTC. Its translation is CASSSDWTGNGYTF.

This chain connects TRBV15 to TRBJ2-7, with TRBD2 matching over 9 bases. The germline gives CDR1 LNHNV, CDR2 YYDKDF (reference sequence). This CDR3 has 15 amino acids. With 0 bases clipped from V and 5 bases from J, the junction kept 5 bases outside the gene matches. This CDR3 is CATSREGTSIDEQYF. Written as DNA, the CDR3 is TGTGCCACCAGCAGAGAAGGGACTAGCATCGACGAGCAGTACTTC.

This clone was counted many times. The chain combines TRBV7-9 with TRBJ2-7; D not certain. The CDR3 consists of 12 residues. Trimming stripped 3 bases from V and 2 bases from J, with 5 bases between. Germline CDR1 and CDR2: SEHNR and FQNEAQ (reference sequence). The CDR3 DNA is TGTGCCAGCAGCTTGAAGCCCTACGAGCAGTACTTC. Translation gives CASSLKPYEQYF.